The 23 T cell receptor beta chains reported below all come from one sample, sequenced in a study of shared clonotypes between healthy human individuals. Only in-frame clones appear in the TCRdb table, and some are missing; sequencing was by immunoSEQ multiplex PCR. The profile shows about 79,000 clones, 60% to 80% of them singletons. Source material: memory CD8+ T cells sorted from blood. Subset of the sample: CD45RO+ cells pooled with CCR7-negative TemRA cells. The source is a man aged 25-45 years in good health.

The V and J genes are TRBV9 and TRBJ2-3; perhaps TRBD1 as D (8 bases). The CDR3 is 16 amino acids. Germline V gene data show CDR1 as SGDLS and CDR2 as YYNGEE. V was pared by 6 bases and J by 8 bases, with 25 bases between. The CDR3 sequence is CASTTTGGAASSTQYF. CDR3 sequence (DNA): TGTGCCAGCACCACCACAGGGGGGGCCGCGTCAAGTACGCAGTATTTT.

The rearrangement uses TRBV5-6 and TRBJ1-4, with D possibly TRBD1 on 5 matching bases. This CDR3 has 13 residues. Germline V gene lookup returns CDR1 SGHDT and CDR2 YYEEEE. V lost 6 bases, J lost 8 bases, and 14 bases lay in between. The CDR3 region is CASKGALEEKLFF. As DNA, the CDR3 is TGTGCCAGCAAAGGGGCACTAGAAGAAAAACTGTTTTTT.

This clone was detected a few times. The chain joins TRBV11-1 to TRBJ2-1, with TRBD2 identical over 9 bases. Trimming at V came to 1 base and at J to 6 bases, leaving 4 bases not matched to a gene. Germline V gene data show CDR1 as SGHAT and CDR2 as FQDESV (reference sequence). CDR3 length: 15 residues. In DNA, the CDR3 is TGTGCCAGCAGCTTAGTCCCAGCGGGAGGCAATGAGCAGTTCTTC. Translating it yields CASSLVPAGGNEQFF.

In this sample, this clone turned up many times. The chain is built from TRBV7-8 and TRBJ2-7; 10 nucleotides align to TRBD2. CDR1 and CDR2 (germline): SGHVS, FQNEAQ. Losses at the gene ends were 5 bases for V and 4 bases for J; bases not matched to a gene: 5. The CDR3 runs to 14 residues. Here the CDR3 reads CASSGSSGRYEQYF. CDR3 coding DNA: TGTGCCAGCAGCGGTTCTAGCGGGAGATACGAGCAGTACTTC.

This clone showed up just once. The gene calls are TRBV7-9 and TRBJ1-2; the D is unclear. This CDR3 region has 14 residues. The germline V and J ends were trimmed by 5 bases and 6 bases, with 16 bases remaining between them. Germline values: CDR1 SEHNR, CDR2 FQNEAQ (reference sequence). The CDR3 DNA is TGTGCCAGCAGCCTCTCATGGTCCCACGATGGCTACACCTTC. It yields the protein CASSLSWSHDGYTF.

This chain uses TRBV5-4 with TRBJ2-2; D is unclear. CDR1 is SGHNT, CDR2 YYREEE, per germline (reference sequence). V was clipped by 4 bases and J by 2 bases, with 21 bases between them. CDR3 length equals 18 residues. The CDR3 spells CASSTPKLGLSNTGELFF. CDR3 DNA: TGTGCCAGCAGCACACCCAAACTCGGGCTTTCCAACACCGGGGAGCTGTTTTTT.

In this sample, this clone turned up many times. This rearrangement joins TRBV6-4 to TRBJ2-6; D remains unclear. The CDR3 runs 15 residues. CDR1 is MRHNA and CDR2 is SNTAGT in the germline V gene. The V end was cut by 5 bases, the J end by 0 bases, with 8 bases between. As DNA, the CDR3 is TGTGCCAGCAGTAGTGCGGCCTCTGGGGCCAACGTCCTGACTTTC. Its protein is CASSSAASGANVLTF.

This clone is a singleton in its sample. The CDR3 DNA sequence: TGTGCCAGCAGTGAACAGTCGAACTACGAGCAGTACTTC. It is translated as CASSEQSNYEQYF. The chain uses TRBV6-1 and TRBJ2-7; D unclear. CDR3 length: 13 amino acids. Germline CDR1 and CDR2: MNHNS and SASEGT. The ends were cut back, 2 bases at V and 3 bases at J, with 8 bases in the middle.

This clone was seen just once. V gene TRBV7-9 combines with J gene TRBJ2-1, with 8 bases aligning to TRBD2. Per germline, CDR1 SEHNR and CDR2 FQNEAQ (reference sequence). This CDR3 has 16 residues. After removal of 6 bases from V and 10 bases from J, the junction contained 17 bases not matched to a gene. The CDR3 reads CASSSGGAGEMEEQFF. The DNA for the CDR3 is TGTGCCAGCAGTTCCGGGGGAGCGGGAGAGATGGAGGAGCAGTTCTTC.

This clone was seen a handful of times. The sample carries other DNA sequences with the same CDR3. The CDR3 nucleotides are TGCAGCGTTGCTTCAGGGGCCTACGAGCAGTACTTC. Its translation: CSVASGAYEQYF. The chain combines TRBV29-1 with TRBJ2-7; D perhaps matches TRBD1 (6 bases). This CDR3 region has 12 residues. In germline, CDR1 is SQVTM, CDR2 ANQGSEA. Trimming took 4 bases from V and 2 from J, leaving 9 bases between them.

This clone was detected once. The rearrangement uses TRBV7-9 and TRBJ2-7; 11 bases align to TRBD2. The ends lost 5 bases at V and 2 bases at J; junction bases unmatched: 2. The germline CDR1 and CDR2 sequences are SEHNR and FQNEAQ (reference sequence). The CDR3 runs to 14 residues. CDR3 sequence: CASSPSGRTYEQYF. For the CDR3, the DNA is TGTGCCAGCAGCCCTAGCGGGAGGACCTACGAGCAGTACTTC.

Concerning this clone: One end of the junction fails to match germline, which may point to a read error. This sequence joins TRBV7-7 and TRBJ2-1; no reliable D call. Germline lookup yields CDR1 SSHAT and CDR2 FNYEAQ (reference sequence). The CDR3 spans 13 residues. The CDR3 loop reads CASSSTYYNEQFF. CDR3 DNA sequence: TGTGCTAGCAGCTCAACGTATTACAATGAGCAGTTCTTC.

This sequence joins TRBV7-9 and TRBJ2-3; weak D call: TRBD1 (6 bases). Trimming left V 11 bases short and J 0 bases short, with 12 bases between. The CDR3 sequence is 13 residues long. From germline, CDR1 is SEHNR and CDR2 FQNEAQ (reference sequence). The CDR3 DNA reads TGTGCCGGCAACAGGGAAAGCACAGATACGCAGTATTTT. It encodes CAGNRESTDTQYF.

The chain links TRBV7-2 to TRBJ2-7, with D perhaps matching TRBD1 (5 bases). CDR1 is SGHTA and CDR2 is FQGNSA in the germline V gene. This CDR3 has 15 residues. V was cut by 5 bases and J by 0 bases, with 14 bases left in between. The CDR3 bases are TGTGCCAGCAGCAAGACAGTGTCTGCCTCCTACGAGCAGTACTTC. Translated, it gives CASSKTVSASYEQYF.

For this clone: Distinct nucleotide sequences in the sample also encode this CDR3. This chain links TRBV9 with TRBJ2-1; D might be TRBD2 (5 bases). Germline V lookup: CDR1 SGDLS, CDR2 YYNGEE. Trimming shortened V by 0 bases and J by 5 bases, and 12 bases separated the two germline ends. There are 15 residues in the CDR3. For the CDR3, the DNA is TGTGCCAGCAGCGTAGAAGGAGGAGAGCACAATGAGCAGTTCTTC. Protein: CASSVEGGEHNEQFF. Together with reference TRBV9 and TRBJ2-1, the CDR3 gives the full variable domain: DSGVTQTPKHLITATGQRVTLRCSPRSGDLSVYWYQQSLDQGLQFLIQYYNGEERAKGNILERFSAQQFPDLHSELNLSSLELGDSALYFCASSVEGGEHNEQFFGPGTRLTVL.

This chain uses TRBV6-6 with TRBJ2-1, with 11 bases that match TRBD2. Germline loops: CDR1 MNHNY, CDR2 SVGAGI (reference sequence). V gave up 7 bases and J gave up 1 base; unmatched junction bases: 3. The length of the CDR3 is 15 residues. The CDR3 sequence: CASTIAGGSYNEQFF. The CDR3 DNA is TGTGCCAGCACTATAGCGGGAGGGTCCTACAATGAGCAGTTCTTC.

This clone occurred a few times. This chain joins TRBV7-9 and TRBJ2-3, with D possibly called TRBD1 or TRBD2 (5 bases each). Germline V CDR1 and CDR2: SEHNR, FQNEAQ (reference sequence). Trimming took off 6 bases at V and 4 bases at J, with 14 bases between the two ends. The CDR3 has 14 amino acids. CDR3 region: CASRDGIGADTQYF. The DNA for the CDR3 is TGTGCCAGCAGGGACGGGATAGGGGCAGATACGCAGTATTTT.

This sequence joins TRBV6-1 and TRBJ1-5; 8 bases are shared with TRBD1. CDR1 MNHNS and CDR2 SASEGT come from the germline V gene. The CDR3 is made up of 14 amino acids. The J segment lost 7 bases and the V segment lost 2 bases, leaving 4 bases of the junction unmatched. In DNA, the CDR3 is TGTGCCAGCAGTGAATGGACAGGGCACCAGCCCCAGCATTTT. This translates into CASSEWTGHQPQHF.

The rearrangement links TRBV6-4 to TRBJ2-1; 8 bases are shared with TRBD2. Germline CDR1 MRHNA, CDR2 SNTAGT. J was trimmed by 6 bases and V by 5 bases; bases with no gene match: 9. The CDR3 length is 15 residues. In DNA, the CDR3 is TGTGCCAGCAGTCCCGGGACTAGTGATTCCAATGAGCAGTTCTTC. Translating it yields CASSPGTSDSNEQFF.

J is TRBJ1-1 and V is TRBV6-1; D might be TRBD1 (5 bases). The CDR3 has 15 amino acids. Germline loops: CDR1 MNHNS, CDR2 SASEGT. Trimming removed 1 base from V and 1 base from J, with 10 bases in between. This CDR3 is CASSEVRGSNTEAFF. In DNA form, the CDR3 reads TGTGCCAGCAGTGAAGTAAGGGGTTCGAACACTGAAGCTTTCTTT.

This clone was seen a single time. V is TRBV9 and J is TRBJ2-7; 7 bases are shared with TRBD1. In germline, CDR1 is SGDLS, CDR2 YYNGEE. The CDR3 spans 16 residues. The V and J ends lost 4 bases and 0 bases, in that order; junction bases with no gene match: 10. The CDR3 coding sequence is TGTGCCAGCAGCCCCGCCGGGACAGTGAGCTCCTACGAGCAGTACTTC. Its translation is CASSPAGTVSSYEQYF.

This clone was found a few times. V is TRBV27 and J is TRBJ2-5, with D tentatively TRBD1 (6 bases). This CDR3 contains 15 residues. The V end was cut by 4 bases, the J end by 1 base, with 13 bases between. Germline V CDR1 and CDR2: MNHEY, SMNVEV (reference sequence). CDR3 sequence reads: CASSSQGSPQETQYF. For the CDR3, the DNA is TGTGCCAGCAGTTCACAGGGATCCCCCCAAGAGACCCAGTACTTC.

This clone came up many times. The chain has TRBV6-5 and TRBJ1-5; 9 bases are shared with TRBD1. The CDR3 consists of 15 residues. Germline values: CDR1 MNHEY, CDR2 SVGAGI. The V and J ends lost 3 bases and 1 base, in that order; junction bases with no gene match: 1. In nucleotides, the CDR3 is TGTGCCAGCAGTTATGGACAGGGGAGCAATCAGCCCCAGCATTTT. As protein: CASSYGQGSNQPQHF.